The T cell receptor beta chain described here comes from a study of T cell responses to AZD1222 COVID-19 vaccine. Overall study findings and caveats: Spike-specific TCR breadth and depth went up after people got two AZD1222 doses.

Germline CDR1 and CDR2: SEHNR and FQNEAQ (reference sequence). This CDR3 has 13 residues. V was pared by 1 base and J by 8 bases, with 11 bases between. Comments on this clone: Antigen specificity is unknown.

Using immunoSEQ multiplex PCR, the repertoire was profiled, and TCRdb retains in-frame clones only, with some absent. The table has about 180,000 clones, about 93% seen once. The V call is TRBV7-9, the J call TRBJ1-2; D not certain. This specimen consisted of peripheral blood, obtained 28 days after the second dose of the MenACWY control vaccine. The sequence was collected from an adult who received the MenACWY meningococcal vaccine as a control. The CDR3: CASSLDGAGGYTF. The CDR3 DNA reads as TGTGCCAGCAGCTTAGACGGCGCCGGGGGCTACACCTTC.